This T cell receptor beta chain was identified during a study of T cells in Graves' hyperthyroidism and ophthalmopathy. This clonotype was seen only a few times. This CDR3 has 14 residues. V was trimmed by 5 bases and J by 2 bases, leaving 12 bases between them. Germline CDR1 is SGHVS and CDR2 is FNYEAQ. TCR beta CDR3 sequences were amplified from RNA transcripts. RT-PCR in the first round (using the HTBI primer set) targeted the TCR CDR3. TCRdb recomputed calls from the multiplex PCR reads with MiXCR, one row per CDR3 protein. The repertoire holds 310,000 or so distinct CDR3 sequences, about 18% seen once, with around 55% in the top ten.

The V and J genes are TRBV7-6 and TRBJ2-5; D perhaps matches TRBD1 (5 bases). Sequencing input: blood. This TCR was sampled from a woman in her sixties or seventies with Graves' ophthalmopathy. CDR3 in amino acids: CASSANQGQETQYF. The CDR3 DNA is TGTGCCAGCAGCGCAAACCAGGGACAAGAGACCCAGTACTTC.